One T cell receptor beta chain is described in this entry. Its antigen is not identified. CDR3 length equals 13 residues. Looked up from germline, CDR1 is MNHNY and CDR2 is SVGAGI (reference sequence). V shed 4 bases and J shed 5 bases, with 9 bases lying between them. The sample comes from a study of STAT5B mutations in CD4+ large granular lymphocyte leukemia. Study-wide findings and caveats: Compared with healthy controls (2/35), patient top clones favored TRBV06 (8/27). Data were not HLA-matched across samples.

The protocol was immunoSEQ multiplex PCR, while the TCRdb copy is restricted to in-frame clones and leaves out a portion. The repertoire includes 31,000 or so clones, around 70% of them detected once, and less than 0.3% sits in the top ten. The TCR comes from a human donor in good health. The chain is built from TRBV6-6 and TRBJ1-5; D remains unclear. The sample taken for sequencing was CD4+ T cells from blood buffy coats. The CDR3 bases are TGTGCCAGCAGTTTTTCTCAACATCAGCCCCAGCATTTT. This gives the protein CASSFSQHQPQHF.